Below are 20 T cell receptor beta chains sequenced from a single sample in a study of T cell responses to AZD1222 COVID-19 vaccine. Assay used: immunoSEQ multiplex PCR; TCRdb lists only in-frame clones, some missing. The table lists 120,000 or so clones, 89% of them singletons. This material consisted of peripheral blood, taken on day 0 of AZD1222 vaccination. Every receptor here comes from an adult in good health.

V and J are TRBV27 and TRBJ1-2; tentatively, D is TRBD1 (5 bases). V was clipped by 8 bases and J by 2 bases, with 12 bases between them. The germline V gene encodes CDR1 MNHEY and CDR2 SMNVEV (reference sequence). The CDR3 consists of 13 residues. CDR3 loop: CASSLGGNYGYTF. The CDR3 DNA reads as TGTGCCAGCTCCCTTGGGGGGAACTATGGCTACACCTTC.

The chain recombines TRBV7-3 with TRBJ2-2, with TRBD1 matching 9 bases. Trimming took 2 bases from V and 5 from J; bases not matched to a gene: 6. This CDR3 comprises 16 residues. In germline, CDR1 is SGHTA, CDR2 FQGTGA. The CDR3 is CASSLWAGQGTGELFF. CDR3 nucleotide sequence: TGTGCCAGCAGCTTATGGGCGGGACAGGGTACCGGGGAGCTGTTTTTT.

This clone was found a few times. DNA for the CDR3: TGTGCCAGTAGTATAGATCCTGGGGGTAGCAATCAGCCCCAGCATTTT. Translation: CASSIDPGGSNQPQHF. J is TRBJ1-5 and V is TRBV19; possibly TRBD1 for D (5 bases). CDR3 length equals 16 residues. The V and J ends lost 0 bases and 0 bases respectively, with 9 bases between them. Germline lookup yields CDR1 LNHDA and CDR2 SQIVND (reference sequence).

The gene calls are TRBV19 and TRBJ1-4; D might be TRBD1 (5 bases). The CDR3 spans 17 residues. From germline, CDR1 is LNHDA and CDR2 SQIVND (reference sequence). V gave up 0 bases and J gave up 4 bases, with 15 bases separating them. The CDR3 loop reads CASSIDPVRQYNEKLFF. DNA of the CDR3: TGTGCCAGTAGTATAGATCCTGTACGACAGTATAATGAAAAACTGTTTTTT. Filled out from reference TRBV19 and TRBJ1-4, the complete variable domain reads DGGITQSPKYLFRKEGQNVTLSCEQNLNHDAMYWYRQDPGQGLRLIYYSQIVNDFQKGDIAEGYSVSREKKESFPLTVTSAQKNPTAFYLCASSIDPVRQYNEKLFFGSGTQLSVL.

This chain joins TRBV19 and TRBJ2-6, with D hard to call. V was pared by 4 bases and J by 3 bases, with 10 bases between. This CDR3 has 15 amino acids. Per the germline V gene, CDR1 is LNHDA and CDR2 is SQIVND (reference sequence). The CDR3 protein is CASSTRVSGANVLTF. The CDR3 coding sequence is TGTGCCAGTAGTACTAGGGTGAGTGGGGCCAACGTCCTGACTTTC.

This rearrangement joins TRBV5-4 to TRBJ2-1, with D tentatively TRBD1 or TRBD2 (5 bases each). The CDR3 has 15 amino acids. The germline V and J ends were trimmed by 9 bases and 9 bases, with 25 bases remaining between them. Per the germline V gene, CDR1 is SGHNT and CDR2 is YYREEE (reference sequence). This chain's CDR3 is CATERDLGGDGEQFF. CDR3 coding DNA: TGTGCCACAGAAAGGGACCTTGGGGGTGATGGTGAGCAGTTCTTC.

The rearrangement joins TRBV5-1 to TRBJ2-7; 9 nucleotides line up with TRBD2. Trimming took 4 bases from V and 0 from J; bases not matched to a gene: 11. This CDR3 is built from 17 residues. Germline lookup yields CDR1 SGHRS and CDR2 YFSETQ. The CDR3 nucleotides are TGCGCCAGCAGCCCTCTAATTACAGCGGGAGGCTCCTACGAGCAGTACTTC. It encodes CASSPLITAGGSYEQYF.

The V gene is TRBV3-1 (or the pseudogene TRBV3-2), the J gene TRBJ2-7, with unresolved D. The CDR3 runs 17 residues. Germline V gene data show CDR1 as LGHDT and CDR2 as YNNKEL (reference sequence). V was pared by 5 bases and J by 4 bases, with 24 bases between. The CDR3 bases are TGTGCCAGCAGCAATACTATTTACGGTGGCGGAGAGTACGAGCAGTACTTC. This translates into CASSNTIYGGGEYEQYF.

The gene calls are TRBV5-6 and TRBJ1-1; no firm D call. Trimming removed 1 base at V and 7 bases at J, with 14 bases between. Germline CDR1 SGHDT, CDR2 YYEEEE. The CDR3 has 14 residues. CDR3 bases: TGTGCCAGCAGCTTGTCGGCGGGATCCAATGAAGCTTTCTTT. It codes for CASSLSAGSNEAFF.

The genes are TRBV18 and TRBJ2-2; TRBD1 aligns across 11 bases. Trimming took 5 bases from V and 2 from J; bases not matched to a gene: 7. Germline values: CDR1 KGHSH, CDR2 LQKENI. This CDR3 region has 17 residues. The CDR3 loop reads CASSTRTGGFNTGELFF. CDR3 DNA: TGTGCCAGCTCAACGAGGACAGGGGGCTTCAACACCGGGGAGCTGTTTTTT.

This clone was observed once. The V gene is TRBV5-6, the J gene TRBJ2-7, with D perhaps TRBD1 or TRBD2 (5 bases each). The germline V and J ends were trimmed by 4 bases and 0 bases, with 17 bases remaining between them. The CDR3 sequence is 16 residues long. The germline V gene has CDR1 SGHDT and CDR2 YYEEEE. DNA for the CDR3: TGTGCCAGCAGCCCACCCGGGACGGCGTTCTCCTACGAGCAGTACTTC. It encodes CASSPPGTAFSYEQYF.

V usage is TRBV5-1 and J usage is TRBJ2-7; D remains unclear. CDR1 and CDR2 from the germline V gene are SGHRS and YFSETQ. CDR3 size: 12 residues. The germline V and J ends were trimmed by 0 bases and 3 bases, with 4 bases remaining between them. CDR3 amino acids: CASSLESYEQYF. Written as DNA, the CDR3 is TGCGCCAGCAGCTTGGAAAGCTACGAGCAGTACTTC. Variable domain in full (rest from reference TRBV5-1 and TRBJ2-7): KAGVTQTPRYLIKTRGQQVTLSCSPISGHRSVSWYQQTPGQGLQFLFEYFSETQRNKGNFPGRFSGRQFSNSRSEMNVSTLELGDSALYLCASSLESYEQYFGPGTRLTVT.

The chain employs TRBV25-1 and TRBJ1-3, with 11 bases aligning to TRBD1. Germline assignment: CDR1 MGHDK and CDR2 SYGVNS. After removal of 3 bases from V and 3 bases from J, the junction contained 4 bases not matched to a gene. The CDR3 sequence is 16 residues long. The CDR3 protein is CASSDRTGGFGNTIYF. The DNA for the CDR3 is TGTGCCAGCAGTGACCGGACAGGGGGCTTTGGAAACACCATATATTTT. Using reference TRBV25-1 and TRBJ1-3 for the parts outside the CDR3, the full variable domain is EADIYQTPRYLVIGTGKKITLECSQTMGHDKMYWYQQDPGMELHLIHYSYGVNSTEKGDLSSESTVSRIRTEHFPLTLESARPSHTSQYLCASSDRTGGFGNTIYFGEGSWLTVV.

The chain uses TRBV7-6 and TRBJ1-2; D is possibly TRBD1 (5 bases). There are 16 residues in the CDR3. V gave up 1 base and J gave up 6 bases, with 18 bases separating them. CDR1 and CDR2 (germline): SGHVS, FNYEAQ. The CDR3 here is CASSLVGEGRADGYTF. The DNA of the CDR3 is TGTGCCAGCAGCTTAGTAGGGGAGGGACGCGCAGATGGCTACACCTTC.

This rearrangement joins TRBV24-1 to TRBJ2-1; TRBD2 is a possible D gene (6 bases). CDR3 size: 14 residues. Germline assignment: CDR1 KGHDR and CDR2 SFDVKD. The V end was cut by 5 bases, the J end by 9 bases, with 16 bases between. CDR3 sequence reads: CATSAVTSGSEQFF. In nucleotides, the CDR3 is TGTGCCACCAGTGCCGTGACTAGTGGTAGTGAGCAGTTCTTC.

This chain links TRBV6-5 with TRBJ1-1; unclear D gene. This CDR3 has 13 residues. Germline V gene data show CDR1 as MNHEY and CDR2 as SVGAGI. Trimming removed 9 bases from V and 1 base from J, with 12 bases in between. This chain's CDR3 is CASGPGWNTEAFF. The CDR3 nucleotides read TGTGCCAGTGGGCCCGGTTGGAACACTGAAGCTTTCTTT.

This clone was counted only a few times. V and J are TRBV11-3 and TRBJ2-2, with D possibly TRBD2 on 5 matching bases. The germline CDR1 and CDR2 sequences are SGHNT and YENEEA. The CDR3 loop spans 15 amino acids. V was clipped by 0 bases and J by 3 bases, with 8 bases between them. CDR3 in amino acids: CASSLDGEYTGELFF. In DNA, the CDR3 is TGTGCCAGCAGCTTAGATGGGGAGTACACCGGGGAGCTGTTTTTT.

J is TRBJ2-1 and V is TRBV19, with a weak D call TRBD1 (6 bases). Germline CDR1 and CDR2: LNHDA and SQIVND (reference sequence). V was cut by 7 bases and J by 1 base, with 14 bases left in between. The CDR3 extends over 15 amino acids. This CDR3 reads CASTVGTRSYNEQFF. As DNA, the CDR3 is TGTGCCAGTACGGTCGGGACACGGTCCTACAATGAGCAGTTCTTC.

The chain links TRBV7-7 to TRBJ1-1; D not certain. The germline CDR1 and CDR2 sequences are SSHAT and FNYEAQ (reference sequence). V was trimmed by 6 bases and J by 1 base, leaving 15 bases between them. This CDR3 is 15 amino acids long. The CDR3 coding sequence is TGTGCCAGCAGTTACTGGGCAGAGGAGAACACTGAAGCTTTCTTT. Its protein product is CASSYWAEENTEAFF.

The CDR3 protein is CASSETGSRYTF. CDR3 in DNA: TGTGCCAGCAGTGAAACCGGGTCGCGCTACACCTTC. The chain couples TRBV25-1 to TRBJ1-2; no definite D call. Trimming cost V 2 bases and J 9 bases, with 10 bases left between them. The CDR3 sequence is 12 residues long. Germline values: CDR1 MGHDK, CDR2 SYGVNS.